A single sample gave rise to the 14 T cell receptor beta chains below, sequenced in a study of cytomegalovirus exposure and HLA in healthy donors. Both 60 Vbeta primers and 13 Jbeta primers went into the PCR. Profiled with immunoSEQ multiplex PCR; TCRdb holds only in-frame clones, not every one. The table shows some 130,000 clones, with 81% occurring only once. Sequenced material: PBMCs. The source is a man aged 18 to 30 in good health and CMV-seronegative.

The chain joins TRBV4-3 to TRBJ1-6; maybe TRBD1 (5 bases). CDR3 length: 17 amino acids. V lost 0 bases and J 3 bases, leaving 12 bases between the germline ends. The germline CDR1 and CDR2 sequences are LGHNA and YSLEER. The CDR3 DNA sequence: TGCGCCAGCAGCCAAGATGCGGCAGGGAACTATAATTCACCCCTCCACTTT. Translated: CASSQDAAGNYNSPLHF.

This rearrangement joins TRBV12-5 to TRBJ1-5, with TRBD1 identical over 8 bases. V lost 7 bases, J lost 4 bases, and 9 bases stayed unmatched. Per germline, CDR1 LGHNT and CDR2 FRNRAP. This CDR3 has 15 amino acids. CDR3 loop: CASEHDRGENQPQHF. The CDR3 DNA follows: TGTGCTAGTGAGCACGACAGGGGAGAGAATCAGCCCCAGCATTTT.

The J gene is TRBJ2-7, the V gene TRBV6-4; 9 bases fit TRBD2. CDR3 length equals 14 residues. After removal of 3 bases from V and 5 bases from J, the junction contained 5 bases not matched to a gene. Per the germline V gene, CDR1 is MRHNA and CDR2 is SNTAGT. For the CDR3, the DNA is TGTGCCAGCAGTGAATTAGCGGGGGTTCACGAGCAGTACTTC. Its translation is CASSELAGVHEQYF.

The rearrangement joins TRBV7-9 to TRBJ1-1; 11 bases agree with TRBD1. Germline CDR1 and CDR2: SEHNR and FQNEAQ (reference sequence). The CDR3 consists of 14 residues. Trimming removed 6 bases from V and 6 bases from J; junction bases left unmatched: 6. The CDR3 loop is CASSSPGQGAEAFF. CDR3 coding DNA: TGTGCCAGCAGTTCTCCGGGACAGGGGGCTGAAGCTTTCTTT.

The sample holds a few counts of this clone. This chain uses TRBV6-6 with TRBJ1-3; unclear D gene. The V and J ends lost 6 bases and 0 bases respectively, with 9 bases between them. This CDR3 has 14 amino acids. Germline-derived CDR1 and CDR2 are MNHNY and SVGAGI (reference sequence). The CDR3 reads CASSPESSGNTIYF. The CDR3 bases are TGTGCCAGCAGCCCAGAAAGCTCTGGAAACACCATATATTTT.

The chain has TRBV6-5 and TRBJ1-2; tentatively, D is TRBD1 (5 bases). Trimming took 7 bases from V and 2 from J, leaving 11 bases between them. Per the germline V gene, CDR1 is MNHEY and CDR2 is SVGAGI. This CDR3 region has 13 residues. CDR3 nucleotide sequence: TGTGCCAGCACTCAGGGTGCCAACTATGGCTACACCTTC. This gives the protein CASTQGANYGYTF.

The chain has TRBV27 and TRBJ2-7; 7 bases match TRBD1. The V gene end was trimmed by 6 bases and the J gene end by 5 bases; junction bases not matched to a gene: 7. Germline-derived CDR1 and CDR2 are MNHEY and SMNVEV (reference sequence). The CDR3 spans 13 residues. CDR3 loop: CASSRSGQHEQYF. CDR3 nucleotides: TGTGCCAGCAGCCGGTCGGGACAGCACGAGCAGTACTTC.

The chain recombines TRBV18 with TRBJ1-5; maybe TRBD1 (6 bases). The V gene's germline CDR1 is KGHSH and CDR2 LQKENI. This CDR3 contains 14 residues. Trimming removed 1 base from V and 6 bases from J, with 10 bases in between. The CDR3 sequence is CASSPQGDSQPQHF. The CDR3 bases are TGTGCCAGCTCACCACAGGGGGATAGTCAGCCCCAGCATTTT.

The chain combines TRBV7-9 with TRBJ1-2; TRBD1 matches at 10 bases. Germline V gives CDR1 SEHNR, CDR2 FQNEAQ (reference sequence). Unmatched junction bases numbered 4, after V lost 6 bases and J lost 3 bases. The CDR3 loop spans 14 amino acids. This chain's CDR3 is CASSRTGGDYGYTF. The CDR3, as DNA: TGTGCCAGCAGTCGGACAGGGGGGGACTATGGCTACACCTTC.

This clone was seen more than once but under ten times. The V call is TRBV30, the J call TRBJ1-1; 8 positions agree with TRBD1. Germline V CDR1 and CDR2: GTSNPN, SVGIG (reference sequence). CDR3 length: 16 amino acids. With 2 bases clipped from V and 0 bases from J, the junction kept 8 bases outside the gene matches. The CDR3 DNA sequence: TGTGCCTGGAGTCAGGGGGCGTCTACCTTGAACACTGAAGCTTTCTTT. Protein product: CAWSQGASTLNTEAFF. The full variable domain, its missing parts supplied by reference TRBV30 and TRBJ1-1, is SQTIHQWPATLVQPVGSPLSLECTVEGTSNPNLYWYRQAAGRGLQLLFYSVGIGQISSEVPQNLSASRPQDRQFILSSKKLLLSDSGFYLCAWSQGASTLNTEAFFGQGTRLTVV.

A single count supports this clone. The V and J genes are TRBV9 and TRBJ2-3, with TRBD2 matching over 8 bases. Germline loops: CDR1 SGDLS, CDR2 YYNGEE. V was pared by 0 bases and J by 6 bases, with 12 bases of the junction left unmatched. The CDR3 totals 17 residues. The CDR3 nucleotides read TGTGCCAGCAGCGTAGCGGGGGCGGGGGGACCACAGGATACGCAGTATTTT. Protein sequence: CASSVAGAGGPQDTQYF.

The count of this clone is one. The rearrangement links TRBV29-1 to TRBJ2-5; D is possibly TRBD1 (7 bases). This CDR3 is built from 11 residues. V was pared by 7 bases and J by 9 bases, with 15 bases between. Per the germline V gene, CDR1 is SQVTM and CDR2 is ANQGSEA. The CDR3 reads CSAVRGDPQYF. As DNA, the CDR3 is TGCAGCGCTGTCAGGGGGGATCCCCAGTACTTC. The full variable domain, its missing parts supplied by reference TRBV29-1 and TRBJ2-5, is SAVISQKPSRDICQRGTSLTIQCQVDSQVTMMFWYRQQPGQSLTLIATANQGSEATYESGFVIDKFPISRPNLTFSTLTVSNMSPEDSSIYLCSAVRGDPQYFGPGTRLLVL.

The gene calls are TRBV30 and TRBJ2-2; 8 bases line up with TRBD1. Germline lookup yields CDR1 GTSNPN and CDR2 SVGIG (reference sequence). This CDR3 is 15 amino acids long. V trimming: 2 bases; J trimming: 4 bases; junction bases outside the gene matches: 6. The chain's CDR3 is CAWSPGQAGTGELFF. For the CDR3, the DNA is TGTGCCTGGAGTCCGGGACAGGCGGGCACCGGGGAGCTGTTTTTT.

V usage is TRBV9 and J usage is TRBJ2-7; no firm D call. Germline V lookup: CDR1 SGDLS, CDR2 YYNGEE. This CDR3 is built from 15 residues. Trimming stripped 3 bases from V and 0 bases from J, with 13 bases between. The CDR3 region is CASSADSSSSYEQYF. Here the CDR3 DNA reads TGTGCCAGCAGCGCTGACTCCTCAAGCTCCTACGAGCAGTACTTC.